A selection of T cell receptor beta chains follows, all from one sample in a study of T cells in Graves' hyperthyroidism and ophthalmopathy. One entry per CDR3 protein results from TCRdb running MiXCR on the multiplex PCR reads. Of around 340,000 distinct CDR3 sequences listed, around a sixth are singletons. Sequencing used blood. All receptors derive from a woman in her forties or fifties with Graves' hyperthyroidism. The CDR3 runs from the conserved cysteine through the conserved F or W. D genes are given only for firm matches.

j_call: TRBJ1-1
d_call: NA
v_call: TRBV11-3
cdr3_aa: CASGRDVMNTEAFF

j_call: TRBJ1-4
d_call: TRBD1
v_call: TRBV25-1
cdr3_aa: CASSPYRGTNEKLFF

j_call: TRBJ2-6
d_call: NA
v_call: TRBV5-1
cdr3_aa: CATSDSGANVLTF

j_call: TRBJ2-3
d_call: NA
v_call: TRBV29-1
cdr3_aa: CSSGGRDSTDTQYF

j_call: TRBJ2-1
d_call: NA
v_call: TRBV7-3
cdr3_aa: CASSLTNLGAGLYNEQFF

j_call: TRBJ1-1
d_call: NA
v_call: TRBV19
cdr3_aa: CASSIDRWATEAFF

j_call: TRBJ2-7
d_call: TRBD2
v_call: TRBV11-2
cdr3_aa: CAISQAGTSGNYEQYF

j_call: TRBJ2-7
d_call: TRBD1
v_call: TRBV29-1
cdr3_aa: CSVEGGTGVSGREQYF

j_call: TRBJ2-1
d_call: NA
v_call: TRBV5-1
cdr3_aa: CASSRIPGPDTNEQFF

j_call: TRBJ1-1
d_call: NA
v_call: TRBV19
cdr3_aa: CASSTTSGTEAFF

j_call: TRBJ2-1
d_call: NA
v_call: TRBV20-1
cdr3_aa: CSANALSSYNEQFF

j_call: TRBJ2-4
d_call: NA
v_call: TRBV20-1
cdr3_aa: CSASPGQLNIQYF